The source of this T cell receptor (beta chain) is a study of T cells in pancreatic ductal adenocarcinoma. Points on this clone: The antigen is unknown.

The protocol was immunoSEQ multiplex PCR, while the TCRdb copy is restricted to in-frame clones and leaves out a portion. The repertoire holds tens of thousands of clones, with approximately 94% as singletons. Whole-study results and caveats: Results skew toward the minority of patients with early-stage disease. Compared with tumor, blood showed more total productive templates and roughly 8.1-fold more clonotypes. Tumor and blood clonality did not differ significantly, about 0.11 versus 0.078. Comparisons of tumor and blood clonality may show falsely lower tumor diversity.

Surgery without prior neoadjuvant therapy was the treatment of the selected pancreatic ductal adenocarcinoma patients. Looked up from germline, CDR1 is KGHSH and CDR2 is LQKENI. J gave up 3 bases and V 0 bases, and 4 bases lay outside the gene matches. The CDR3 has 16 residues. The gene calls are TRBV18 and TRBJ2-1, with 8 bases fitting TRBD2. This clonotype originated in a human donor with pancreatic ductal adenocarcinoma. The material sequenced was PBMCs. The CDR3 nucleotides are TGTGCCAGCTCACCACCTGGGACTAGGGGCTACAATGAGCAGTTCTTC. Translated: CASSPPGTRGYNEQFF.